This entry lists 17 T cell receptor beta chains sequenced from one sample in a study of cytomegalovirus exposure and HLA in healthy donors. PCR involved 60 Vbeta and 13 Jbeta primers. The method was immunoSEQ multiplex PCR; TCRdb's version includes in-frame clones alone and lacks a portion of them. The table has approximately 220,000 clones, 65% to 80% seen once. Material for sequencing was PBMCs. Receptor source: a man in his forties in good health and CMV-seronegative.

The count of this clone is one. The CDR3 region has the DNA TGTGCCAGCAGCGTAGGGGGAGGGTGGATGAACTATGGCTACACCTTC. This encodes CASSVGGGWMNYGYTF. This sequence joins TRBV9 and TRBJ1-2; D uncertain. V lost 0 bases, J lost 2 bases, and 14 bases lay in between. CDR3 length equals 16 residues. Germline V gene lookup returns CDR1 SGDLS and CDR2 YYNGEE.

The CDR3 DNA reads as TGTGCCAGCAGCTTAGCGTACAGGGTTTCTGAGCAGTACTTC. This gives the protein CASSLAYRVSEQYF. The chain links TRBV11-2 to TRBJ2-7; tentatively, D is TRBD1 (6 bases). Trimming removed 1 base from V and 7 bases from J, with 14 bases in between. Germline CDR1 and CDR2: SGHAT and FQNNGV. The CDR3 consists of 14 residues.

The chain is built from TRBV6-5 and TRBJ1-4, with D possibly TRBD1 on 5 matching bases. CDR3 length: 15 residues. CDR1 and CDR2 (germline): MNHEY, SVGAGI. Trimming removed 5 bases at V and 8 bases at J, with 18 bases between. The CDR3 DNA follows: TGTGCCAGCAGTGACTTTAGACAGATCGGAGAAAAACTGTTTTTT. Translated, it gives CASSDFRQIGEKLFF.

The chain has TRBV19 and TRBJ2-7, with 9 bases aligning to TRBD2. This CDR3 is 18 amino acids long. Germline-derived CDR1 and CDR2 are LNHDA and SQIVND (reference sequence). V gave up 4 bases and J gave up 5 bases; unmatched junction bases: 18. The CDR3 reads CASSTPLTSGTSRHEQYF. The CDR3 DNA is TGTGCCAGTAGTACCCCCCTCACCTCCGGGACTAGCCGCCACGAGCAGTACTTC. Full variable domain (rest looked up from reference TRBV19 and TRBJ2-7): DGGITQSPKYLFRKEGQNVTLSCEQNLNHDAMYWYRQDPGQGLRLIYYSQIVNDFQKGDIAEGYSVSREKKESFPLTVTSAQKNPTAFYLCASSTPLTSGTSRHEQYFGPGTRLTVT.

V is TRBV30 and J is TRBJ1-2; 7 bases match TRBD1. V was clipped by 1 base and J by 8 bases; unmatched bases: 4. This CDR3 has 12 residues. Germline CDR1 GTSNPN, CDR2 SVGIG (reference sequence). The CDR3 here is CAWSDRGEGYTF. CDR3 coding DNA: TGTGCCTGGAGTGACAGGGGAGAGGGCTACACCTTC.

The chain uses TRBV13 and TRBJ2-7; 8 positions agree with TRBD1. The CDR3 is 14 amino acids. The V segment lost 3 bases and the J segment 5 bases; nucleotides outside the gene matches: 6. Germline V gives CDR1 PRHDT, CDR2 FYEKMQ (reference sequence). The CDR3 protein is CASSFPTGVDEQYF. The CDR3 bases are TGTGCCAGCAGCTTTCCGACAGGGGTGGACGAGCAGTACTTC.

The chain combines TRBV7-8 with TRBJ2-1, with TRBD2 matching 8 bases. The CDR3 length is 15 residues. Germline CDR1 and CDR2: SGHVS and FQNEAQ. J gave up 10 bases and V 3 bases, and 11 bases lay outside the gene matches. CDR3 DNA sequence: TGTGCCAGCAGCTTTTTAGCGGGGTCCCGACGGGAGCAGTTCTTC. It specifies CASSFLAGSRREQFF.

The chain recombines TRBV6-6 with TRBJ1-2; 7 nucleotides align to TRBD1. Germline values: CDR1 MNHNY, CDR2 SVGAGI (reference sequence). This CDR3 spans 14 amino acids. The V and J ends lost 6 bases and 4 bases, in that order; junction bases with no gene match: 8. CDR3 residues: CASSSTGASYGYTF. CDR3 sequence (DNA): TGTGCCAGCAGCTCTACAGGGGCCTCCTATGGCTACACCTTC.

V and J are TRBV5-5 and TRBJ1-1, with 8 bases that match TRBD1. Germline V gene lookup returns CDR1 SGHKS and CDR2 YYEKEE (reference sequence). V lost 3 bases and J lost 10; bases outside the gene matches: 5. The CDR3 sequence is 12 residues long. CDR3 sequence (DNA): TGTGCCAGCAGCTCTATACAGGGGGGAGCTTTCTTT. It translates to CASSSIQGGAFF. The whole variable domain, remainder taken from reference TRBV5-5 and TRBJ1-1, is DAGVTQSPTHLIKTRGQQVTLRCSPISGHKSVSWYQQVLGQGPQFIFQYYEKEERGRGNFPDRFSARQFPNYSSELNVNALLLGDSALYLCASSSIQGGAFFGQGTRLTVV.

The CDR3 region is CASSPRDRTNEKLFF. The CDR3 region has the DNA TGTGCCAGCTCACCACGGGACAGGACTAATGAAAAACTGTTTTTT. The chain employs TRBV18 and TRBJ1-4; TRBD1 aligns across 8 bases. CDR1 is KGHSH, CDR2 LQKENI, per germline. Unmatched junction bases numbered 0, after V lost 1 base and J lost 2 bases. The CDR3 covers 15 residues.

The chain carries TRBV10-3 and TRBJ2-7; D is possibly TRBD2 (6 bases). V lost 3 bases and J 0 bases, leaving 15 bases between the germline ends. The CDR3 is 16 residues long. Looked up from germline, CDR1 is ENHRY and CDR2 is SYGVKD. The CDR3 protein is CAISDPGLLSSYEQYF. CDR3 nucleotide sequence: TGTGCCATCAGTGACCCGGGACTCCTATCCTCCTACGAGCAGTACTTC.

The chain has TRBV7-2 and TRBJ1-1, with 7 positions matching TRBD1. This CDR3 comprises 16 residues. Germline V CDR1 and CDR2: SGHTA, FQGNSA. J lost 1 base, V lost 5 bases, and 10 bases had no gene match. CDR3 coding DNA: TGTGCCAGCAGCCGCTTACCGACAGGGCCGAACACTGAAGCTTTCTTT. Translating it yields CASSRLPTGPNTEAFF. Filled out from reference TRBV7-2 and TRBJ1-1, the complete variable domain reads GAGVSQSPSNKVTEKGKDVELRCDPISGHTALYWYRQSLGQGLEFLIYFQGNSAPDKSGLPSDRFSAERTGGSVSTLTIQRTQQEDSAVYLCASSRLPTGPNTEAFFGQGTRLTVV.

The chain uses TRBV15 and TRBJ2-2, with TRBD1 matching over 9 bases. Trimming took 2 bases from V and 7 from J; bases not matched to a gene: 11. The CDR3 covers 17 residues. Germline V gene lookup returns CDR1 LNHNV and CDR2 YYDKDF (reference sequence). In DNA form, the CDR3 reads TGTGCCACCAGCAGAAATCCGGGACAGGGAATGTTCGGGGAGCTGTTTTTT. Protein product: CATSRNPGQGMFGELFF.

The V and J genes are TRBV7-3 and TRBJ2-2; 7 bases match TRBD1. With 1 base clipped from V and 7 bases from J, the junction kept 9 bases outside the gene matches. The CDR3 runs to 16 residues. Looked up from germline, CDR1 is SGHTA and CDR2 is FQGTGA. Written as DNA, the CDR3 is TGTGCCAGCAGCTTAAGAAGACAGGGACGGAGCGGGGAGCTGTTTTTT. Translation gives CASSLRRQGRSGELFF. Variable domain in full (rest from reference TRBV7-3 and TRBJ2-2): GAGVSQTPSNKVTEKGKYVELRCDPISGHTALYWYRQSLGQGPEFLIYFQGTGAADDSGLPNDRFFAVRPEGSVSTLKIQRTERGDSAVYLCASSLRRQGRSGELFFGEGSRLTVL.

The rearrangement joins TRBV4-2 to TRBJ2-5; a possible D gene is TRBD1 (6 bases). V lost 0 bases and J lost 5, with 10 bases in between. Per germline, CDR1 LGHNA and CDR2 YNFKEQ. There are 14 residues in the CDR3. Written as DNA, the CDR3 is TGTGCCAGCAGCCAAGAGACAGGTTGGGAGACCCAGTACTTC. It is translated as CASSQETGWETQYF.

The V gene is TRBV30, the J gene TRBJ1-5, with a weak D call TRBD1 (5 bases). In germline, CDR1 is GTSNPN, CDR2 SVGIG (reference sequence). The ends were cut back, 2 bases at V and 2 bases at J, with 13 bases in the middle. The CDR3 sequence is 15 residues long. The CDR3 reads CAWSLGGEGNQPQHF. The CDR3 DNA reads TGTGCCTGGAGTCTCGGGGGGGAGGGCAATCAGCCCCAGCATTTT.

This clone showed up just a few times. CDR3 in DNA: TGTGCCAGCAGCTTAGGGACAAGGCTGGACGCTTTCTTT. Translated, it gives CASSLGTRLDAFF. V usage is TRBV7-2 and J usage is TRBJ1-1; D might be TRBD1 (5 bases). The CDR3 is 13 amino acids. Germline CDR1 and CDR2: SGHTA and FQGNSA. Trimming shortened V by 1 base and J by 11 bases, and 14 bases separated the two germline ends.